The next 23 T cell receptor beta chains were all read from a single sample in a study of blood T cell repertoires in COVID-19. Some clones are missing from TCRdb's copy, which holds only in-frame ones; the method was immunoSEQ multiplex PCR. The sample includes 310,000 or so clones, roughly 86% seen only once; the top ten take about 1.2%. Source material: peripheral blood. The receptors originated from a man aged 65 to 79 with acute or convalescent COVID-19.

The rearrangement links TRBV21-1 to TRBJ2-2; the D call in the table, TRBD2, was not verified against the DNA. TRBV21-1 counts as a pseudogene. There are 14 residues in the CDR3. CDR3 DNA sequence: TGTGCCAGCAGCAATACGCGTCCCCGGGGGGAGCTGTTTTTT. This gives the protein CASSNTRPRGELFF.

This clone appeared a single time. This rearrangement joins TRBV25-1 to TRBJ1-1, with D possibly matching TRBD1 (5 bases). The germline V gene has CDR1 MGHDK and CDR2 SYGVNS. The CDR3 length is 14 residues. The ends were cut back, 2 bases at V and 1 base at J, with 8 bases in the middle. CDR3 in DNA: TGTGCCAGCAGTGAAGCAGGGCGGAACACTGAAGCTTTCTTT. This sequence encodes CASSEAGRNTEAFF. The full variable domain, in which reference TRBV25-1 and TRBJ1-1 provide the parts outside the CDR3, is EADIYQTPRYLVIGTGKKITLECSQTMGHDKMYWYQQDPGMELHLIHYSYGVNSTEKGDLSSESTVSRIRTEHFPLTLESARPSHTSQYLCASSEAGRNTEAFFGQGTRLTVV.

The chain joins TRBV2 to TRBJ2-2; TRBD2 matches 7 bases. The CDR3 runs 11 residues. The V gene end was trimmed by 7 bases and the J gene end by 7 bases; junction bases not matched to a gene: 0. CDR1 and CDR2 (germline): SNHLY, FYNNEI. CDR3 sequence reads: CASKRDGELFF. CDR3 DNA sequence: TGTGCCAGCAAGCGGGACGGGGAGCTGTTTTTT.

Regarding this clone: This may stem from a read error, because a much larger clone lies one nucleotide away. The CDR3, as DNA: TGTGCCAGCAGCTTAATAACGCCCAGAGAGGCAGGGGCGATTTACAATGAGCAGTTCTTC. Protein sequence: CASSLITPREAGAIYNEQFF. J is TRBJ2-1 and V is TRBV7-6; D is possibly TRBD1 (6 bases). The CDR3 has 20 residues. Per germline, CDR1 SGHVS and CDR2 FNYEAQ. Between the trimmed V and J ends, which lost 2 bases and 4 bases, there was a span of 27 bases.

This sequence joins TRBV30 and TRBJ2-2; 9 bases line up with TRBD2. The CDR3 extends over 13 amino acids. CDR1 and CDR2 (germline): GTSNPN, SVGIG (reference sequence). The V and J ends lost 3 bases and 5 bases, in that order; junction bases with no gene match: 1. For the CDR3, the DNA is TGTGCCTGGAGAAGCGGGGGGACCGGGGAGCTGTTTTTT. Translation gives CAWRSGGTGELFF.

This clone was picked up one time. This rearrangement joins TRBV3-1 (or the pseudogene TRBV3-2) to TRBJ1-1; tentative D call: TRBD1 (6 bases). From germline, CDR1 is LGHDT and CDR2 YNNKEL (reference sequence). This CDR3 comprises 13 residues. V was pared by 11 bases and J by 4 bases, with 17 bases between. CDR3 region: CAASWGGGTEAFF. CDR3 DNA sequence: TGTGCCGCTAGCTGGGGAGGGGGCACTGAAGCTTTCTTT.

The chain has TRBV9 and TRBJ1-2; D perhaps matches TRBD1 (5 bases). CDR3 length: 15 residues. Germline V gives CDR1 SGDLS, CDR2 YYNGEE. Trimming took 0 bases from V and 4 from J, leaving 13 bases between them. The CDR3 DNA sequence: TGTGCCAGCAGCGTAGGGGCAGGGTCTACCTATGGCTACACCTTC. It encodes CASSVGAGSTYGYTF.

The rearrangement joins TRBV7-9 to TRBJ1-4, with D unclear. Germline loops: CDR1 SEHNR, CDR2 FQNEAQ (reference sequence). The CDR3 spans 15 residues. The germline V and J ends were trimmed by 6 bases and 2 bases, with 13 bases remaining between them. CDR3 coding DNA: TGTGCCAGCAGTCCAGGAGGGAACACTAATGAAAAACTGTTTTTT. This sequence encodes CASSPGGNTNEKLFF. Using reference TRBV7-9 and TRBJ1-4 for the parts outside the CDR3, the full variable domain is DTGVSQNPRHKITKRGQNVTFRCDPISEHNRLYWYRQTLGQGPEFLTYFQNEAQLEKSRLLSDRFSAERPKGSFSTLEIQRTEQGDSAMYLCASSPGGNTNEKLFFGSGTQLSVL.

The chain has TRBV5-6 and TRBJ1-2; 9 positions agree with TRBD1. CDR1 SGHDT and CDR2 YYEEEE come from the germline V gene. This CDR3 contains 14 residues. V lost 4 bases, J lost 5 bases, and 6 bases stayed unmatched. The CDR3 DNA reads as TGTGCCAGCAGCACCGGGACAGGGCGGTATGGCTACACCTTC. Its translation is CASSTGTGRYGYTF.

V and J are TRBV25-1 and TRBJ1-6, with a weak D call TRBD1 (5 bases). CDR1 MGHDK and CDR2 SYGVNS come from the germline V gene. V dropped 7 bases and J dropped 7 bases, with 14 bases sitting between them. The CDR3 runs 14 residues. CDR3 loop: CASNRRGLNSPLHF. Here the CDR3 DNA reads TGTGCCAGCAACCGGCGGGGCTTGAATTCACCCCTCCACTTT.

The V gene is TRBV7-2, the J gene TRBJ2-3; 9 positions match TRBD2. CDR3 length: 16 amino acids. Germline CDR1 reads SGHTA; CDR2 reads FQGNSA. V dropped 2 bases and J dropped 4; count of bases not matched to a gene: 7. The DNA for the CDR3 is TGTGCCAGCAGCTTATCTTCTAGCGGGATTTCAGATACGCAGTATTTT. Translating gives CASSLSSSGISDTQYF. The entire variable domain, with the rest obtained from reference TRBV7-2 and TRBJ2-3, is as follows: GAGVSQSPSNKVTEKGKDVELRCDPISGHTALYWYRQSLGQGLEFLIYFQGNSAPDKSGLPSDRFSAERTGGSVSTLTIQRTQQEDSAVYLCASSLSSSGISDTQYFGPGTRLTVL.

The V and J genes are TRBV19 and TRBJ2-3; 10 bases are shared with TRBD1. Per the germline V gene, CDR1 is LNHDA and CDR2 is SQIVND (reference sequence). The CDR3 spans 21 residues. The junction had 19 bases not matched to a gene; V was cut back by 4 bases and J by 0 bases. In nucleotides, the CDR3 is TGTGCCAGTAGTAGACCCCCCCGGGACAGGGGACGGGTTGGGAGCACAGATACGCAGTATTTT. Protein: CASSRPPRDRGRVGSTDTQYF. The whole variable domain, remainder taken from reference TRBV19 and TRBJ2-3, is DGGITQSPKYLFRKEGQNVTLSCEQNLNHDAMYWYRQDPGQGLRLIYYSQIVNDFQKGDIAEGYSVSREKKESFPLTVTSAQKNPTAFYLCASSRPPRDRGRVGSTDTQYFGPGTRLTVL.

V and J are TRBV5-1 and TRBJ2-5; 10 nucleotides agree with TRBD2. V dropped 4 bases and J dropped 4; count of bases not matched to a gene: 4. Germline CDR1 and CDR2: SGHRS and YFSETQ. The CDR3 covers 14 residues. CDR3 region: CASSGVAGGETQYF. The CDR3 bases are TGCGCCAGCAGCGGTGTAGCGGGGGGAGAGACCCAGTACTTC. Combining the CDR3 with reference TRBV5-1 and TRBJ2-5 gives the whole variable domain KAGVTQTPRYLIKTRGQQVTLSCSPISGHRSVSWYQQTPGQGLQFLFEYFSETQRNKGNFPGRFSGRQFSNSRSEMNVSTLELGDSALYLCASSGVAGGETQYFGPGTRLLVL.

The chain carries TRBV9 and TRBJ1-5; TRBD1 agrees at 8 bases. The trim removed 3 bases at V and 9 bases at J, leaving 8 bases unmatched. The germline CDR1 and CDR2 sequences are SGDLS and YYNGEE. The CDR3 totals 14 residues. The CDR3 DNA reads TGTGCCAGCAGCGCGACAGGGGATCAATGGCCCCAGCATTTT. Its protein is CASSATGDQWPQHF.

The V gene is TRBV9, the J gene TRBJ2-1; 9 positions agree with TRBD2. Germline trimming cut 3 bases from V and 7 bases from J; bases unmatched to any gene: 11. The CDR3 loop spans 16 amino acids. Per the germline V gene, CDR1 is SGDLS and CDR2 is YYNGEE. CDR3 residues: CASSGRQLAGTNEQFF. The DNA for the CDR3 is TGTGCCAGCAGCGGCCGACAACTAGCGGGTACGAATGAGCAGTTCTTC.

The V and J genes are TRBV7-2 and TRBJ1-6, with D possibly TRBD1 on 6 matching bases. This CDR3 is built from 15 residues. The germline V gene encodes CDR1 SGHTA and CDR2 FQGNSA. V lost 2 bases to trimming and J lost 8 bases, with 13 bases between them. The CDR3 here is CASSLTQGIDSPLHF. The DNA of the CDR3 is TGTGCCAGCAGCTTAACACAGGGCATTGATTCACCCCTCCACTTT. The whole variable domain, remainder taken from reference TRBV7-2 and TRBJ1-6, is GAGVSQSPSNKVTEKGKDVELRCDPISGHTALYWYRQSLGQGLEFLIYFQGNSAPDKSGLPSDRFSAERTGGSVSTLTIQRTQQEDSAVYLCASSLTQGIDSPLHFGNGTRLTVT.

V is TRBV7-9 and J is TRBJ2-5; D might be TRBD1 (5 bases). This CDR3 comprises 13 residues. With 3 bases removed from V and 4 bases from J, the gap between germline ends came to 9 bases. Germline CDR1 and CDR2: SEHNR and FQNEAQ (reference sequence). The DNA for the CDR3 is TGTGCCAGCAGCTTTCAGGGTCGAGAGACCCAGTACTTC. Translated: CASSFQGRETQYF.

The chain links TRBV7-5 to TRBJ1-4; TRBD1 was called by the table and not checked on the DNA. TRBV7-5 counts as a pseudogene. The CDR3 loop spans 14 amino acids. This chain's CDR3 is CVRSSPGGGEKLFF. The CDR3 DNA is TGTGTCAGAAGCTCCCCTGGGGGCGGTGAAAAACTGTTTTTT.

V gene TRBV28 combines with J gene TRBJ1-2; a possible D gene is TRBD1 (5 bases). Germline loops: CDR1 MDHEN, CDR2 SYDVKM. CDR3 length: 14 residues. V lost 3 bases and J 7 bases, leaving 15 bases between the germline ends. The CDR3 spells CASSLGREESGYTF. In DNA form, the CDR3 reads TGTGCCAGCAGTTTGGGCAGGGAAGAGTCTGGCTACACCTTC.

As DNA, the CDR3 is TGTGCCAGCAGACGACTAGTCGTCGGGGAGCTGTTTTTT. Its translation: CASRRLVVGELFF. The chain uses TRBV12-3 or TRBV12-4 and TRBJ2-2; D perhaps matches TRBD2 (6 bases). Between the trimmed V and J ends, which lost 6 bases and 7 bases, there was a span of 12 bases. The CDR3 is 13 amino acids.

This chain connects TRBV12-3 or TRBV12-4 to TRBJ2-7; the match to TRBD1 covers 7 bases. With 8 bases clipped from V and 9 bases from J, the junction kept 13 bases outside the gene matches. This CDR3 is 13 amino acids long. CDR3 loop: CASSTSTGFSQYF. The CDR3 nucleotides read TGTGCCAGCTCGACCTCGACAGGGTTTTCGCAGTACTTC.

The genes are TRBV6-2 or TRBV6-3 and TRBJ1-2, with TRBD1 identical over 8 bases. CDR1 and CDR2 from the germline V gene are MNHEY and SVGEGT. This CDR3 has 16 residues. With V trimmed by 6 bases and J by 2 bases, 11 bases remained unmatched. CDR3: CASRPTAGTGNYGYTF. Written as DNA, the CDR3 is TGTGCCAGCAGGCCTACCGCCGGGACAGGAAACTATGGCTACACCTTC.

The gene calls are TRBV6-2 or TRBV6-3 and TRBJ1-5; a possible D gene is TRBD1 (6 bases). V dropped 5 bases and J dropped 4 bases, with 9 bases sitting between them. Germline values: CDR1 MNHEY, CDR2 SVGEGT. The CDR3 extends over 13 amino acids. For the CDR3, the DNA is TGTGCCAGCAGTCGACAGGCTAATCAGCCCCAGCATTTT. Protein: CASSRQANQPQHF.